What follows are 28 T cell receptor beta chains derived from one specimen sequenced in a study of T cell responses to AZD1222 COVID-19 vaccine. Clones were sequenced by immunoSEQ multiplex PCR, and TCRdb holds only the in-frame ones, with some missing. This table has some 130,000 clones, over 75% appearing once. Here the sequenced sample was peripheral blood, taken on day 0 of AZD1222 vaccination. Source of these receptors: an adult in good health.

The V call is TRBV19, the J call TRBJ1-2, with 11 nucleotides matching TRBD1. J gave up 2 bases and V 8 bases, and 13 bases lay outside the gene matches. Germline V gene sequence: CDR1 LNHDA, CDR2 SQIVND (reference sequence). The CDR3 loop spans 17 amino acids. The CDR3 region is CASWTGGSVVSNYGYTF. The CDR3 bases are TGTGCCAGTTGGACAGGGGGCTCAGTGGTTTCCAACTATGGCTACACCTTC.

The rearrangement joins TRBV2 to TRBJ2-5, with TRBD2 identical over 9 bases. Germline values: CDR1 SNHLY, CDR2 FYNNEI. This CDR3 has 14 residues. Trimming cost V 5 bases and J 5 bases; bases outside gene matches: 6. The CDR3: CASSSGRRGETQYF. CDR3 in DNA: TGTGCCAGCAGTAGCGGGAGGAGAGGGGAGACCCAGTACTTC.

The chain joins TRBV18 to TRBJ2-1; TRBD2 matches 11 bases. This CDR3 is built from 17 residues. V shed 3 bases and J 9 bases; nucleotides not matched to a gene: 13. The germline V gene has CDR1 KGHSH and CDR2 LQKENI. The CDR3 region has the DNA TGTGCCAGCTCACCTTTTAGCGGGAGGGTTTTCTCGAGTGAGCAGTTCTTC. It specifies CASSPFSGRVFSSEQFF.

This chain uses TRBV29-1 with TRBJ1-2, with D hard to call. This CDR3 is 17 amino acids long. From germline, CDR1 is SQVTM and CDR2 ANQGSEA. Between the trimmed V and J ends, which lost 0 bases and 2 bases, there was a span of 19 bases. The CDR3, as DNA: TGCAGCGTTGAAGATCGATCGGGGAACCGGGCGAACTATGGCTACACCTTC. Its translation: CSVEDRSGNRANYGYTF.

The chain employs TRBV15 and TRBJ2-1, with D possibly being TRBD1 (6 bases). The CDR3 runs to 17 residues. The germline V and J ends were trimmed by 5 bases and 6 bases, with 23 bases remaining between them. CDR1 and CDR2 from the germline V gene are LNHNV and YYDKDF (reference sequence). As DNA, the CDR3 is TGTGCCACCAGCCTCGGGCCCCTAGACAGGATAATCAATGAGCAGTTCTTC. Amino acid sequence: CATSLGPLDRIINEQFF.

This chain connects TRBV18 to TRBJ2-3; D gene unclear. Deletions cut 0 bases from V and 4 bases from J, with 11 bases between. CDR1 KGHSH and CDR2 LQKENI come from the germline V gene. The CDR3 has 15 amino acids. The CDR3 DNA reads as TGTGCCAGCTCACCACCCTTGGCTGGGGCAGATACGCAGTATTTT. This sequence encodes CASSPPLAGADTQYF.

This chain joins TRBV7-8 and TRBJ1-5, with D maybe TRBD1 (5 bases). Trimming took off 5 bases at V and 3 bases at J, with 14 bases between the two ends. In germline, CDR1 is SGHVS, CDR2 FQNEAQ. CDR3 length: 15 residues. CDR3 bases: TGTGCCAGCAGCGCAGGGTTCTTTATCAATCAGCCCCAGCATTTT. It is translated as CASSAGFFINQPQHF.

V and J are TRBV5-1 and TRBJ1-3; no clear D gene. Germline CDR1 reads SGHRS; CDR2 reads YFSETQ. Trimming stripped 2 bases from V and 2 bases from J, with 8 bases between. There are 14 residues in the CDR3. CDR3 coding DNA: TGCGCCAGCAGCTTAGACAACGCTGGAAACACCATATATTTT. It codes for CASSLDNAGNTIYF.

This clone was seen a single time. This chain joins TRBV6-5 and TRBJ2-7; no clear D. CDR3 length equals 13 residues. CDR1 is MNHEY, CDR2 SVGAGI, per germline. V lost 2 bases and J 7 bases, leaving 12 bases between the germline ends. CDR3 DNA sequence: TGTGCCAGCAGTTACGGGCGCTTCAAGGAGCAGTACTTC. It specifies CASSYGRFKEQYF.

The V gene is TRBV4-1, the J gene TRBJ2-2; the D is unclear. V was cut by 3 bases and J by 1 base, with 3 bases left in between. Per germline, CDR1 MGHRA and CDR2 YSYEKL. The CDR3 spans 13 residues. DNA for the CDR3: TGCGCCAGCAGCCATTTGAACACCGGGGAGCTGTTTTTT. This translates into CASSHLNTGELFF.

The chain is built from TRBV12-3 or TRBV12-4 and TRBJ2-7; 7 nucleotides agree with TRBD2. The CDR3 totals 12 residues. The V segment lost 6 bases and the J segment 4 bases; nucleotides outside the gene matches: 3. Here the CDR3 reads CASSRTRYEQYF. The CDR3 nucleotides read TGTGCCAGCAGCCGGACTAGATACGAGCAGTACTTC.

The genes are TRBV7-2 and TRBJ2-2, with D unclear. CDR3 length: 14 amino acids. Trimming shortened V by 2 bases and J by 6 bases, and 10 bases separated the two germline ends. Germline CDR1 SGHTA, CDR2 FQGNSA. CDR3 protein: CASSLKWSAGELFF. The CDR3 coding sequence is TGTGCCAGCAGCTTAAAATGGAGTGCCGGGGAGCTGTTTTTT.

This clone was recorded a few times. The chain uses TRBV10-3 and TRBJ1-4; D ambiguous. From germline, CDR1 is ENHRY and CDR2 SYGVKD. Trimming removed 0 bases from V and 2 bases from J, with 7 bases in between. This CDR3 region has 15 residues. CDR3 in DNA: TGTGCCATCAGTGAGTCGAACCCCACTAATGAAAAACTGTTTTTT. It encodes CAISESNPTNEKLFF.

The chain couples TRBV30 to TRBJ2-4; TRBD2 aligns across 8 bases. The CDR3 extends over 15 amino acids. Germline V CDR1 and CDR2: GTSNPN, SVGIG (reference sequence). Unmatched junction bases numbered 8, after V lost 0 bases and J lost 7 bases. CDR3 region: CAWSVGGAESNIQYF. The CDR3 nucleotides read TGTGCCTGGAGTGTCGGGGGGGCAGAGAGCAACATTCAGTACTTC.

CDR3: CASTWGRGNTEAFF. CDR3 nucleotide sequence: TGTGCCAGCACTTGGGGACGGGGGAACACTGAAGCTTTCTTT. The chain employs TRBV2 and TRBJ1-1; D might be TRBD1 (5 bases). Trimming took off 7 bases at V and 1 base at J, with 13 bases between the two ends. Germline values: CDR1 SNHLY, CDR2 FYNNEI. This CDR3 has 14 residues. The full variable domain, completed using reference TRBV2 and TRBJ1-1, is EPEVTQTPSHQVTQMGQEVILRCVPISNHLYFYWYRQILGQKVEFLVSFYNNEISEKSEIFDDQFSVERPDGSNFTLKIRSTKLEDSAMYFCASTWGRGNTEAFFGQGTRLTVV.

V usage is TRBV11-3 and J usage is TRBJ1-3; D is perhaps TRBD1 (5 bases). Trimming took off 2 bases at V and 0 bases at J, with 17 bases between the two ends. This CDR3 has 18 amino acids. Germline CDR1 and CDR2: SGHNT and YENEEA. CDR3 sequence: CASSLLTWGRHSGNTIYF. CDR3 in DNA: TGTGCCAGCAGCTTATTAACGTGGGGACGGCACTCTGGAAACACCATATATTTT.

The chain couples TRBV29-1 to TRBJ1-1; D possibly corresponds to TRBD1 (6 bases). The germline gives CDR1 SQVTM, CDR2 ANQGSEA. The CDR3 sequence is 15 residues long. Trimming removed 4 bases at V and 6 bases at J, with 21 bases between. Here the CDR3 reads CSVGPLRGARAEAFF. CDR3 DNA: TGCAGCGTTGGACCCCTCCGGGGGGCGAGGGCTGAAGCTTTCTTT.

The chain couples TRBV15 to TRBJ1-2; tentatively, D is TRBD1 (5 bases). The CDR3 length is 15 residues. Trimming stripped 5 bases from V and 7 bases from J, with 20 bases between. Germline CDR1 and CDR2: LNHNV and YYDKDF (reference sequence). Written as DNA, the CDR3 is TGTGCCACCAGCGGGAACCTGGGACTTTCAGGTGGCTACACCTTC. Residues: CATSGNLGLSGGYTF.

In its sample, this clone was seen a few times. The V gene is TRBV14, the J gene TRBJ1-1; TRBD1 is a possible D gene (5 bases). Germline V CDR1 and CDR2: SGHDN, FVKESK. Deletions cut 3 bases from V and 4 bases from J, with 12 bases between. CDR3 length equals 14 residues. The chain's CDR3 is CASSHVGTSTEAFF. In nucleotides, the CDR3 is TGTGCCAGCAGCCATGTTGGGACTTCCACTGAAGCTTTCTTT.

The chain recombines TRBV28 with TRBJ1-1, with D possibly being TRBD1 (5 bases). The CDR3 has 17 amino acids. Trimming stripped 2 bases from V and 1 base from J, with 17 bases between. CDR1 is MDHEN, CDR2 SYDVKM, per germline. The CDR3 loop is CASSLKLGARQNTEAFF. The DNA for the CDR3 is TGTGCCAGCAGTTTAAAACTCGGGGCACGGCAGAACACTGAAGCTTTCTTT.

J is TRBJ1-5 and V is TRBV27, with a weak D call TRBD1 (6 bases). Germline loops: CDR1 MNHEY, CDR2 SMNVEV (reference sequence). The CDR3 consists of 15 residues. Trimming removed 8 bases at V and 7 bases at J, with 21 bases between. The CDR3 is CASGIQGSGIQPQHF. DNA for the CDR3: TGTGCCAGCGGAATCCAGGGGAGTGGAATACAGCCCCAGCATTTT.

V is TRBV5-4 and J is TRBJ1-2; 10 bases map to TRBD1. The germline V gene encodes CDR1 SGHNT and CDR2 YYREEE (reference sequence). The CDR3 runs 14 residues. Trimming at V came to 4 bases and at J to 10 bases, leaving 10 bases not matched to a gene. CDR3 protein: CASSPGTGVHDYTF. Written as DNA, the CDR3 is TGTGCCAGCAGCCCTGGGACAGGGGTACATGACTACACCTTC. Combining the CDR3 with reference TRBV5-4 and TRBJ1-2 gives the whole variable domain ETGVTQSPTHLIKTRGQQVTLRCSSQSGHNTVSWYQQALGQGPQFIFQYYREEENGRGNFPPRFSGLQFPNYSSELNVNALELDDSALYLCASSPGTGVHDYTFGSGTRLTVV.

This clone was seen only once. V and J are TRBV19 and TRBJ2-7; perhaps TRBD1 as D (5 bases). The germline V and J ends were trimmed by 5 bases and 2 bases, with 13 bases remaining between them. The CDR3 is 14 residues long. In germline, CDR1 is LNHDA, CDR2 SQIVND (reference sequence). The CDR3 DNA reads as TGTGCCAGTAGTTCCCGGACATCCCCCTACGAGCAGTACTTC. This gives the protein CASSSRTSPYEQYF.

This chain joins TRBV24-1 and TRBJ1-5; TRBD1 aligns across 10 bases. The V gene end was trimmed by 2 bases and the J gene end by 5 bases; junction bases not matched to a gene: 2. In germline, CDR1 is KGHDR, CDR2 SFDVKD. This CDR3 comprises 15 residues. The CDR3 here is CATSDWGTGDQPQHF. The CDR3 DNA is TGTGCCACCAGTGATTGGGGGACAGGGGATCAGCCCCAGCATTTT.

J is TRBJ2-5 and V is TRBV30; D is unclear. This CDR3 has 16 amino acids. Trimming cost V 0 bases and J 1 base, with 15 bases left between them. In germline, CDR1 is GTSNPN, CDR2 SVGIG (reference sequence). The CDR3 sequence: CAWSVRASPVQETQYF. CDR3 coding DNA: TGTGCCTGGAGTGTACGTGCCAGCCCCGTCCAAGAGACCCAGTACTTC.

V usage is TRBV19 and J usage is TRBJ2-5; a weak D match, TRBD1 (5 bases). Trimming pared 2 bases from V and 5 bases from J, leaving 18 bases between. The CDR3 has 16 amino acids. Germline-derived CDR1 and CDR2 are LNHDA and SQIVND (reference sequence). The DNA of the CDR3 is TGTGCCAGTAGTATATCTGGCAGGGCTAACCTTGAGACCCAGTACTTC. Translation gives CASSISGRANLETQYF. The whole variable domain, filled in from reference TRBV19 and TRBJ2-5, reads DGGITQSPKYLFRKEGQNVTLSCEQNLNHDAMYWYRQDPGQGLRLIYYSQIVNDFQKGDIAEGYSVSREKKESFPLTVTSAQKNPTAFYLCASSISGRANLETQYFGPGTRLLVL.

The chain uses TRBV7-2 and TRBJ1-1; tentatively, D is TRBD1 (6 bases). The ends were cut back, 4 bases at V and 5 bases at J, with 14 bases in the middle. This CDR3 is 14 amino acids long. CDR1 is SGHTA and CDR2 is FQGNSA in the germline V gene. The CDR3 region is CASSSQTGRTEAFF. CDR3 nucleotide sequence: TGTGCCAGCAGCTCCCAAACAGGGCGGACTGAAGCTTTCTTT.

V and J are TRBV12-3 or TRBV12-4 and TRBJ2-1; unclear D gene. The CDR3 spans 11 residues. Trimming stripped 1 base from V and 5 bases from J, with 0 bases between. The CDR3 protein is CASSLDNEQFF. The CDR3 DNA reads as TGTGCCAGCAGTTTAGACAATGAGCAGTTCTTC.